Listed below are T cell receptor beta chains from one sample, sequenced in a study of blood T cell repertoires in COVID-19. Produced via immunoSEQ multiplex PCR; TCRdb's table is partial and in-frame only. The table records approximately 230,000 clones, 88% of them present only once. The specimen sequenced was peripheral blood. These receptor sequences come from a woman younger than 45 with COVID-19, enrolled during active disease. Each CDR3 is given with its conserved first and last residue. D genes are given only for firm matches. Size is stated for part of the rows, as once, few or many counts, or as a class when the clone is expanded.

DNA | CDR3 | D | size | J | V
TGTGCCAGCAGCCCCCTTGGGACTTATGGCTACACCTTC | CASSPLGTYGYTF | . | . | TRBJ1-2 | TRBV11-2
TGTGCCAGCAGTTACTCGTCCATTTCCTACGAGCAGTACTTC | CASSYSSISYEQYF | . | . | TRBJ2-7 | TRBV6-5
TGTGCCAGCACCGGACGGGACAGCAACTATGGCTACACCTTC | CASTGRDSNYGYTF | TRBD1 | . | TRBJ1-2 | TRBV28
TGTGCCAGCAGCGTAGAGGGAAGGGGAGGCTACACCTTC | CASSVEGRGGYTF | . | . | TRBJ1-2 | TRBV9
TGTGCCAGCAGCTCCCTGAGAGGGGGGGTACAAAATGAGCAGTTCTTC | CASSSLRGGVQNEQFF | . | . | TRBJ2-1 | TRBV7-2
TGCGCCAGCAGCCCTGGGACTAGCATGTTGGATGAGCAGTTCTTC | CASSPGTSMLDEQFF | TRBD2 | few | TRBJ2-1 | TRBV4-1
TGTGCCATCAGTGACCTTAGTGCCCATGAGCAGTTCTTC | CAISDLSAHEQFF | . | . | TRBJ2-1 | TRBV10-3
TGCGCCAGCAGCCCCCGACAGAGCTCCTACGAGCAGTACTTC | CASSPRQSSYEQYF | . | . | TRBJ2-7 | TRBV4-3
TGTGCCAGTAGTTCGGGACAGGTCTACTATGGCTACACCTTC | CASSSGQVYYGYTF | TRBD1 | . | TRBJ1-2 | TRBV19
TGTGCCAGCAGCTGGAGGGGGGGTCAAGAGACCCAGTACTTC | CASSWRGGQETQYF | . | once | TRBJ2-5 | TRBV7-2
TGTGCCAGCAGCTCGGAAGCGGGAAACATTCAGTACTTC | CASSSEAGNIQYF | . | . | TRBJ2-4 | TRBV7-2
TGTGCCAGCAGTTTAAATAGGGGGCTTAGTGGGGCCAACGTCCTGACTTTC | CASSLNRGLSGANVLTF | TRBD1 | . | TRBJ2-6 | TRBV28
TGCGCCAGCAGCCAAGCTGCAGTGCCTAATTCACCCCTCCACTTT | CASSQAAVPNSPLHF | . | . | TRBJ1-6 | TRBV4-3
TGTGCCAGTAGTATCAGGGAAAGCAATCAGCCCCAGCATTTT | CASSIRESNQPQHF | . | . | TRBJ1-5 | TRBV19
TGTGCCAGCAGCTTCGACAGGGGCTTGTGGGGTGGTGGCTACACCTTC | CASSFDRGLWGGGYTF | TRBD1 | . | TRBJ1-2 | TRBV7-9
TGTGCCAGCAGAACTAGCGGGGGGGGAAATGAGCAGTTCTTC | CASRTSGGGNEQFF | TRBD2 | . | TRBJ2-1 | TRBV6-5
TGTGCCAGCAGCCCTATCGCGACAGGACTCAGAGAAGGCTACACCTTC | CASSPIATGLREGYTF | . | few | TRBJ1-2 | TRBV5-6
TGTGCCTGGAGTGTGAAGGGGGCCGGGACCGCTAACTATGGCTACACCTTC | CAWSVKGAGTANYGYTF | TRBD1 | . | TRBJ1-2 | TRBV30
TGTGCCACCCAGGGCGGACGACGAAATGGCTACACCTTC | CATQGGRRNGYTF | . | . | TRBJ1-2 | TRBV6-6
TGCGCCAGCAGCGAATCAGGGAACACTGAAGCTTTCTTT | CASSESGNTEAFF | . | . | TRBJ1-1 | TRBV5-1
TGTGCCAGCAGGTCCCTGGGGAGGGGCACTGAAGCTTTCTTT | CASRSLGRGTEAFF | . | . | TRBJ1-1 | TRBV11-2
TGTGCCAGCAGTTTACCCCCTGGACTAGCGGACCCGTACAATGAGCAGTTCTTC | CASSLPPGLADPYNEQFF | TRBD2 | . | TRBJ2-1 | TRBV27
TGTGCCAGCAGTTACGGGACAGGGGGGTGGACTGAAGCTTTCTTT | CASSYGTGGWTEAFF | TRBD1 | . | TRBJ1-1 | TRBV6-5
TGCGCCAGCAGCTTGGGGACAGGGGGAGAAAAACTGTTTTTT | CASSLGTGGEKLFF | TRBD1 | once | TRBJ1-4 | TRBV5-1
TGTGCCAGCTCACCATTACAGGACGCGAACACTGAAGCTTTCTTT | CASSPLQDANTEAFF | . | . | TRBJ1-1 | TRBV18
TGTGCCAGCAGCGCTCTAGGACAGGGTACGATCAATGAGCAGTTCTTC | CASSALGQGTINEQFF | TRBD1 | . | TRBJ2-1 | TRBV13
TGTGCCGGAGAAGCCCCGGGTACTGAAGCTTTCTTT | CAGEAPGTEAFF | . | . | TRBJ1-1 | TRBV2
TGTGCCAGCAGTTTGGTAGGGAGGACTGAAGCTTTCTTT | CASSLVGRTEAFF | . | once | TRBJ1-1 | TRBV28
TGTGCCAGCAGGCAGGGGGGCGGCCATCCCCGGCACTTCTTT | CASRQGGGHPRHFF | TRBD1 | . | TRBJ1-1 | TRBV28
TGTGCCAGCTCGCCTAGCGGGGGCCGCAGCTCCTACAATGAGCAGTTCTTC | CASSPSGGRSSYNEQFF | TRBD2 | once | TRBJ2-1 | TRBV18
TGTGCCAGCAGCTTAGGTGCTTCACTGACGGAGCAAGAGACCCAGTACTTC | CASSLGASLTEQETQYF | . | . | TRBJ2-5 | TRBV11-3
TGCGCCAGCAGTTGGACAGGGGAGGCCACCGATACGCAGTATTTT | CASSWTGEATDTQYF | TRBD1 | . | TRBJ2-3 | TRBV10-1
TGTGCCATCACATCAGGGGAAGATGGCTACACCTTC | CAITSGEDGYTF | . | . | TRBJ1-2 | TRBV10-3
TGTGCCAGCAGTTTAACTAGCGGGGGGGCCCGGCTCTCTGGGGCCAACGTCCTGACTTTC | CASSLTSGGARLSGANVLTF | TRBD2 | . | TRBJ2-6 | TRBV27
TGCGCCAGCAGCTATAACTCCTACAATGAGCAGTTCTTC | CASSYNSYNEQFF | . | . | TRBJ2-1 | TRBV4-3
TGTGCCAGCAGCAAAAAGAGGTTCTATGGCTACACCTTC | CASSKKRFYGYTF | . | . | TRBJ1-2 | TRBV5-8
TGTGCCAGCAGCGCCAAGAGGGGGTGGAAGACTGAAGCTTTCTTT | CASSAKRGWKTEAFF | . | once | TRBJ1-1 | TRBV5-4
TGTGCCAGCAGTCGTTTTACGGACTGGGGGCTGTTTTTT | CASSRFTDWGLFF | . | . | TRBJ2-2 | TRBV7-9
TGTGCCAGCAGTGTCGGACTAGCGGCCGCAGATACGCAGTATTTT | CASSVGLAAADTQYF | TRBD2 | . | TRBJ2-3 | TRBV6-4
TGTGCCAGTAGTAATTATCAGGGATATGATGAAAAACTGTTTTTT | CASSNYQGYDEKLFF | . | once | TRBJ1-4 | TRBV19
TGCGCCAGCAGCCAACGGCAGGGGGGTGGCGGCTACACCTTC | CASSQRQGGGGYTF | TRBD1 | . | TRBJ1-2 | TRBV4-1
TGTGCCAGCAGCCAAGGCGTCGGGACAAATGAAAAACTGTTTTTT | CASSQGVGTNEKLFF | . | . | TRBJ1-4 | TRBV3-1/TRBV3-2
TGTGCCAGTAGTACCTTCGGGGGGGGCGCGGGAGATACGCAGTATTTT | CASSTFGGGAGDTQYF | TRBD2 | . | TRBJ2-3 | TRBV19
TGTGCCAGCAGCCGACCGGACAGGGGGATGACTGGCTACACCTTC | CASSRPDRGMTGYTF | TRBD1 | . | TRBJ1-2 | TRBV5-5
TGTGCCAGCAGCTTAGGTATAGCGGGTGATACGCAGTATTTT | CASSLGIAGDTQYF | TRBD2 | . | TRBJ2-3 | TRBV7-2
TGTGCCAGCAGCTGGGGACAGGGGGTGCCCTACGAGCAGTACTTC | CASSWGQGVPYEQYF | TRBD1 | . | TRBJ2-7 | TRBV11-2